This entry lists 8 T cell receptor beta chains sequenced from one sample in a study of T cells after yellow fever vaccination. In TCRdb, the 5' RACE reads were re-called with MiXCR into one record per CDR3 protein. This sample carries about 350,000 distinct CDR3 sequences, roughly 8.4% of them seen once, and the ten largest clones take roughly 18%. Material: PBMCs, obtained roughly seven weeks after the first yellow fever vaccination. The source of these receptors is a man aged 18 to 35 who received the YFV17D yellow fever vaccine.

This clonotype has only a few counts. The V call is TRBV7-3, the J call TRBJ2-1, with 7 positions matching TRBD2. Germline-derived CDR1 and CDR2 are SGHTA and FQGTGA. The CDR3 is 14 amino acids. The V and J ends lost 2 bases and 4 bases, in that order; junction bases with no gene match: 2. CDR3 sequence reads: CASSLLAAYNEQFF. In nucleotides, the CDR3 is TGTGCCAGCAGCTTACTAGCGGCTTACAATGAGCAGTTCTTC.

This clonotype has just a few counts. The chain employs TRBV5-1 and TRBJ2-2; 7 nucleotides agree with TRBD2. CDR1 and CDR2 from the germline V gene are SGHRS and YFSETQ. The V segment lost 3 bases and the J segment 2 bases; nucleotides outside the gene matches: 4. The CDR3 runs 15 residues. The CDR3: CASSSAGENTGELFF. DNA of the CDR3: TGCGCCAGCAGCTCGGCGGGAGAAAACACCGGGGAGCTGTTTTTT.

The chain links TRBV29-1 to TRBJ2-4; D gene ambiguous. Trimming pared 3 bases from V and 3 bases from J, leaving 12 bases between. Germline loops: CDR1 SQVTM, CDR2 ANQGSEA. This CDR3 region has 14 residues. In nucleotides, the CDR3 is TGCAGCGTTGAGTCCCTAGTGAGCAAAAACATTCAGTACTTC. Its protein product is CSVESLVSKNIQYF. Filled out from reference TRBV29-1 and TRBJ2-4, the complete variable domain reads SAVISQKPSRDICQRGTSLTIQCQVDSQVTMMFWYRQQPGQSLTLIATANQGSEATYESGFVIDKFPISRPNLTFSTLTVSNMSPEDSSIYLCSVESLVSKNIQYFGAGTRLSVL.

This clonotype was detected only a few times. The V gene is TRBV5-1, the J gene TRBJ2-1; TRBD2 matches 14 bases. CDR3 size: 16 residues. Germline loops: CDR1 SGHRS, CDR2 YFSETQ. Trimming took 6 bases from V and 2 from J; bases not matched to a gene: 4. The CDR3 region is CASTTSGGATYNEQFF. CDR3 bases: TGCGCCAGCACGACTAGCGGGGGGGCTACCTACAATGAGCAGTTCTTC. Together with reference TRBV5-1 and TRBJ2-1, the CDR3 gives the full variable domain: KAGVTQTPRYLIKTRGQQVTLSCSPISGHRSVSWYQQTPGQGLQFLFEYFSETQRNKGNFPGRFSGRQFSNSRSEMNVSTLELGDSALYLCASTTSGGATYNEQFFGPGTRLTVL.

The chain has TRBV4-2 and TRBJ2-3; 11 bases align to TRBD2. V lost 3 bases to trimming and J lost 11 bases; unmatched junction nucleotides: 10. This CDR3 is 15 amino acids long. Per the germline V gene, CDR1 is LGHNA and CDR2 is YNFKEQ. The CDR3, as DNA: TGTGCCAGCAGCCAGGTAGCGGGGGGGCCATTTTTGCAGTATTTT. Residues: CASSQVAGGPFLQYF.

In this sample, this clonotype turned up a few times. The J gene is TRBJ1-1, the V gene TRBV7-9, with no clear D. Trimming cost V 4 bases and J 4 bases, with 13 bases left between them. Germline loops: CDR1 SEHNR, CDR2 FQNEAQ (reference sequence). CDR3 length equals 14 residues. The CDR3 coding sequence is TGTGCCAGCAGCTCGGGTTGGGCAGGCACTGAAGCTTTCTTT. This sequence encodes CASSSGWAGTEAFF.

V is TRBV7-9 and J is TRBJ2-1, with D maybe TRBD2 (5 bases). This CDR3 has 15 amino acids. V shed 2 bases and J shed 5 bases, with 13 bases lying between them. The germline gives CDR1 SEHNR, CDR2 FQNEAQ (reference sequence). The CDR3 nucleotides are TGTGCCAGCAGCTTACTCAGAATCGGGAACAATGAGCAGTTCTTC. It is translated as CASSLLRIGNNEQFF.

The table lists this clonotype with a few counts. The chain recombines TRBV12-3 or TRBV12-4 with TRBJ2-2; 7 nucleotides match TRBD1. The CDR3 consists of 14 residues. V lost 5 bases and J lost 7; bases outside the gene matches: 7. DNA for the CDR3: TGTGCCAGCAGTCCTACAGGGGTAAACGGGGAGCTGTTTTTT. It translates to CASSPTGVNGELFF.